One TCR beta chain is described in this entry. This sample is part of a study of T cell responses to AZD1222 COVID-19 vaccine. Germline V gives CDR1 MNHEY, CDR2 SVGAGI. V was shortened by 5 bases and J by 2 bases, with 10 bases between the two germline ends. CDR3 length: 14 residues. The data were produced by immunoSEQ multiplex PCR, yet TCRdb's version contains in-frame clones alone and is incomplete. The data show 200,000 to 250,000 clones, 90% to 95% seen once. Source: peripheral blood, taken 28 days after the second dose of the MenACWY control vaccine. This receptor was taken from an adult who received the MenACWY meningococcal vaccine as a control. The chain is built from TRBV6-5 and TRBJ1-3; D might be TRBD1 (5 bases). CDR3 amino acids: CASSPGGAGNTIYF. CDR3 in DNA: TGTGCCAGCAGTCCGGGAGGGGCTGGAAACACCATATATTTT.